This TCR beta chain stems from a study of blood T cell repertoires in COVID-19. About the research overall: Acute and convalescent COVID-19 samples came from the United States, Italy and Spain.

Study processing details: Amplification of reference gene primers was used by the study to estimate nucleated cell counts. Clones were sequenced by immunoSEQ multiplex PCR, and TCRdb holds only the in-frame ones, with some missing. For V, J and clone size, that table is used; D and trimming come from the DNA. The data contain approximately 100,000 clones, around 90% of them seen just once; the ten biggest clones take up around 4%. V lost 7 bases and J lost 7, with 19 bases in between. Germline V gene data show CDR1 as SQVTM and CDR2 as ANQGSEA. CDR3 size: 13 residues. Seattle cases were enrolled at active infection and followed longitudinally.

The V call is TRBV29-1, the J call TRBJ2-5, with a possible D match to TRBD1 (7 bases). Sequencing was performed on peripheral blood. This TCR came from a human donor with COVID-19, enrolled during active disease. The donor label of this sample is uncertain. The CDR3 DNA reads as TGCAGCGGGATACAGGGGCCCGGGGGGACCCAGTACTTC. Translation gives CSGIQGPGGTQYF.